This T cell receptor (beta chain) was observed in a study of shared clonotypes between healthy human individuals (dated by TCRdb to 2018 to 2020). General notes on the study: The cohort included three men and two women between 18 and 49 years of age. Per donor, three plates each were used for CD4 naive and CD4 memory, two for CD8 naive, and one for CD8 memory. The study deeply sequenced blood TCR repertoires of about five healthy adults to estimate repertoire size and the extent of clonotype sharing between individuals. To increase sequencing depth and limit assay-specific biases, different laboratories used diverse techniques to prepare libraries and sequence TCR repertoires. Each donor's leukapheresis produced roughly between roughly 0.94 and 9.5 billion PBMCs. The study at large found these results: Clonotypes shared by all four sorted-subset donors showed higher generation probabilities than non-shared clonotypes. Because the study included only a small number of donors, the genetic and exposure-history diversity represented was limited. Sharing across four donors was observed for approximately 5% of naive CD4, over 3% of naive CD8, about 2.3% of memory CD4, and roughly 0.43% of memory CD8 clonotypes. Sampling was limited to blood, and TCR repertoires in tissue likely differ from TCR repertoires in blood. Incomplete sequencing was indicated by rarefaction of sorted-subset datasets, despite the large sequencing depth. Naive subsets generally had larger estimated clonotype richness than memory subsets did. Pairwise subsampling indicated that sequencing depth was expected to affect the degree of clonotype sharing among donors.

The donors were healthy, HIV-negative adults with no recently reported acute infections or vaccinations. All donors were Caucasian adults living in Nashville, Tennessee, USA. CD4+ T cells were enriched through magnetic negative selection, after which naive cells were positively selected on CD45RA and the remaining negative fraction served as the memory subset. Blood was obtained by leukapheresis, after which PBMCs were separated by Ficoll-Histopaque density gradient centrifugation and cryopreserved in liquid nitrogen vapor phase. Analytical flow cytometry was used to check the purity and quantity of each magnetically sorted T cell population. Genomic DNA was isolated from each sorted fraction and quantified by UV absorbance on a Nanodrop 2000c. Using the deep immunoSEQ assay, multiplex PCR amplified TCR CDR3 regions from genomic DNA. Genomic DNA extracted from each cell subset was distributed evenly over all wells of several immunoSEQ 96-well plates, and each plate served as one replicate. For sorted subsets, approximately 190 ng of genomic DNA, equivalent to 25,000 to 35,000 T cell genomes, went into each replicate PCR. The purified libraries were quantified using a Qubit 3.0 fluorometer, sized with a Bioanalyzer 2100, and then quantified again using the KAPA Library Quantification kit. Each immunoSEQ 96-well plate was sequenced on its own single-read 150-cycle Illumina NextSeq 550 flow cell. As for the authors' bioinformatics: Because the immunoSEQ output included only junctional sequences and no quality scores, the filtering could not be the same as the filtering used for full-length reads. To assign V/J genes and CDR3, sequences were annotated against IMGT germline references using PyIR, a Python wrapper for IgBLAST v1.9. Reads were removed for weak V/J assignments (E-value above 1e-6), missing CDR3, stop codons, out-of-frame junctions, or ambiguous translated residues. V3J clonotypes were defined as sequences sharing the same inferred V gene, J gene, and CDR3 amino acid sequence. Percentage overlap between repertoires was calculated by dividing the number of shared unique clonotypes by the size of the smaller repertoire. Repertoire richness was assessed with RTK rarefaction, the Chao1 estimator, and Recon v2.1 estimates of unobserved clonotypes. Generation probabilities for all TCRbeta clonotypes obtained by the gDNA method from a handful of donors were computed using OLGA. In its TCRdb copy, this immuneACCESS table keeps in-frame sequences only and misses some clones. Where compared with another copy, unresolved V genes explain less than half of these, and the others have no known cause. V and J calls and clone size are copied from that table; D and trimming were computed from the DNA. This sample comprises hundreds of thousands of clones, 72% of them detected only once. 1.8% of the sample is held by the ten biggest clonotypes.

With respect to this clone: Its antigen remains undetermined. One base away there is no much larger clone; base qualities are not given.

Inclusive of the bounding cysteine and phenylalanine, the CDR3 is 15 residues long. Only the CDR3 part of the read is kept: 45 bases, read in frame from the first base. Based on the germline V gene, the CDR1 and CDR2 sequences are MGHDK and SYGVNS. Trimming removed 2 bases from V and 2 bases from J, leaving 12 bases between the germline ends. The rearranged chain carries TRBV25-1 and TRBJ2-5; a tentative D match to TRBD2 spans 5 bases. The clonotype was recovered from a woman in her twenties or thirties in good health. The material sequenced was memory CD4+ T cells sorted from blood. The cell subset or site label here, explained by the study, means: CD45RA-negative fraction. Here the CDR3 is given as CASSEPEVGQETQYF. The sequenced DNA: TGTGCCAGCAGTGAACCGGAGGTGGGACAAGAGACCCAGTACTTC.